Sequencing of this TCR beta chain was carried out in a study of blood T cell repertoires in COVID-19. Across the study: Both acute and convalescent COVID-19 samples were obtained from the United States, Italy and Spain. T cells, B-cell-depleted T cells, or PBMCs provided the cDNA or gDNA that served as material.

Germline CDR1 LNHDA, CDR2 SQIVND (reference sequence). There are 13 residues in the CDR3. Trimming took off 3 bases at V and 5 bases at J, with 10 bases between the two ends. Original processing notes: The assay estimated nucleated cells by amplifying reference gene primers. TCRdb's copy holds only in-frame clones and misses some; the assay was immunoSEQ multiplex PCR. The D gene and trimming were derived from the DNA, and the V and J assignments and clone size from that table. The data contain about 49,000 clones, 70% to 90% of them singletons. This clonotype was obtained from a man at least 80 years old with acute or convalescent COVID-19. Sequencing used peripheral blood. V and J are TRBV19 and TRBJ1-2; D ambiguous. The CDR3 region has the DNA TGTGCCAGTAGTATCTTTGAGGGATATGGCTACACCTTC. It encodes CASSIFEGYGYTF.